This T cell receptor (beta chain) emerged from a study of T cell changes during pregnancy in multiple sclerosis. Trimming removed 3 bases from V and 5 bases from J, with 22 bases in between. CDR3 length equals 17 residues. CDR1 is SGHDN and CDR2 is FVKESK in the germline V gene. This clone appeared once. Produced via immunoSEQ multiplex PCR; TCRdb's table is partial and in-frame only. The profile shows over 60,000 clones, around 93% of them singletons. The chain links TRBV14 to TRBJ1-2, with a weak D call TRBD1 (6 bases). The input for sequencing was peripheral blood, taken in the first trimester of pregnancy. This clonotype was sampled from a female donor with multiple sclerosis, enrolled in a pregnancy study. The CDR3 DNA reads TGTGCCAGCAGCCACCTCACCGGGACACGGAACGGGTATGGCTACACCTTC. Its protein product is CASSHLTGTRNGYGYTF.